Presented here are 3 T cell receptor beta chains from one specimen sequenced in a study of beta chain features in type 1 diabetes. These receptors have no identified antigens. Regarding the study as a whole: TCRB CDR3s from Type 1 diabetes patients were moderately but significantly shorter in all four CD4+ subsets.

Reverse transcribing all isolated RNA meant expressed TCRB transcripts were sequenced. Only in-frame clones appear in the TCRdb table, and some are missing; sequencing was by immunoSEQ multiplex PCR. The sample lists roughly 50,000 clones; under 45% were seen once. Material: Tregs from blood. The receptors were sampled from a young man with type 1 diabetes.

The gene calls are TRBV18 and TRBJ2-1; TRBD1 aligns across 8 bases. CDR1 and CDR2 (germline): KGHSH, LQKENI. The CDR3 is 16 amino acids. V shed 3 bases and J 2 bases; nucleotides not matched to a gene: 6. The CDR3: CASSPVQGATYNEQFF. DNA for the CDR3: TGTGCCAGCTCACCCGTCCAGGGGGCGACCTACAATGAGCAGTTCTTC.

In its sample, this clone was seen a few times. The rearrangement links TRBV7-2 to TRBJ1-5; weak D call: TRBD1 (6 bases). Trimming left V 4 bases short and J 9 bases short, with 10 bases between. This CDR3 has 12 residues. Germline CDR1 and CDR2: SGHTA and FQGNSA. The DNA of the CDR3 is TGTGCCAGCAGCTCACAGGGATTGCCCCAGCATTTT. It is translated as CASSSQGLPQHF.

The gene calls are TRBV6-6 and TRBJ2-7; TRBD2 matches 10 bases. The CDR3 loop spans 15 amino acids. From germline, CDR1 is MNHNY and CDR2 SVGAGI (reference sequence). Unmatched junction bases numbered 6, after V lost 2 bases and J lost 5 bases. CDR3 amino acids: CASSYAVAGGNEQYF. CDR3 nucleotide sequence: TGTGCCAGCAGTTACGCGGTAGCGGGAGGTAACGAGCAGTACTTC.